The next 26 T cell receptor beta chains were all read from a single sample in a study of blood T cell repertoires in COVID-19. Measured with immunoSEQ multiplex PCR; TCRdb has only the in-frame clones, and not every one. The sample consists of approximately 180,000 clones, over 75% of them appearing once. The sample comprised peripheral blood. The source of these receptors is a person between 65 and 79 years old with COVID-19, enrolled during active disease.

The gene calls are TRBV11-2 and TRBJ2-3; TRBD2 aligns across 9 bases. V shed 4 bases, J shed 7 bases, and the junction held 15 bases outside the gene matches. CDR1 and CDR2 from the germline V gene are SGHAT and FQNNGV. This CDR3 comprises 17 residues. The CDR3 region has the DNA TGTGCCAGCAGCTCCCTGCTAGCGGGGACCTCGATCAATACGCAGTATTTT. Its translation is CASSSLLAGTSINTQYF.

The chain links TRBV10-3 to TRBJ2-1; 8 positions match TRBD1. This CDR3 region has 16 residues. Germline trimming cut 0 bases from V and 2 bases from J; bases unmatched to any gene: 3. Germline values: CDR1 ENHRY, CDR2 SYGVKD. For the CDR3, the DNA is TGTGCCATCAGTGAGTCTAAGACAGGGGCCTACAATGAGCAGTTCTTC. Protein: CAISESKTGAYNEQFF.

The chain employs TRBV28 and TRBJ2-7, with D unresolved. The V gene lost 9 bases and the J gene lost 6 bases, with 15 bases spanning the gap. In germline, CDR1 is MDHEN, CDR2 SYDVKM. The CDR3 sequence is 12 residues long. The CDR3 reads CASRSPGSEQYF. CDR3 bases: TGTGCCAGTCGGTCCCCAGGCAGCGAGCAGTACTTC.

This CDR3 is CASSVTGGSGNTIYF. As DNA, the CDR3 is TGCGCCAGCAGTGTGACAGGGGGTTCTGGAAACACCATATATTTT. The chain carries TRBV5-1 and TRBJ1-3, with 9 bases identical to TRBD1. The CDR3 is 15 amino acids. V gave up 5 bases and J gave up 1 base; unmatched junction bases: 4. Germline V gene lookup returns CDR1 SGHRS and CDR2 YFSETQ.

This clone was observed a single time. The V call is TRBV6-2 or TRBV6-3, the J call TRBJ1-5; unclear D gene. The germline V gene encodes CDR1 MNHEY and CDR2 SVGEGT. V shed 5 bases and J shed 0 bases, with 14 bases lying between them. The CDR3 spans 16 residues. The DNA for the CDR3 is TGTGCCAGCAGTCCCAGAGGGATGAATAGCAATCAGCCCCAGCATTTT. Its protein product is CASSPRGMNSNQPQHF.

The gene calls are TRBV6-5 and TRBJ2-2, with D unclear. V was shortened by 6 bases and J by 4 bases, with 9 bases between the two germline ends. Germline CDR1 is MNHEY and CDR2 is SVGAGI. This CDR3 is 13 amino acids long. The DNA of the CDR3 is TGTGCCAGCAGCTATACCTTCACCGGGGAGCTGTTTTTT. Translated, it gives CASSYTFTGELFF.

The genes are TRBV7-2 and TRBJ2-7; TRBD2 matches 9 bases. The CDR3 sequence is 15 residues long. V shed 2 bases, J shed 6 bases, and the junction held 8 bases outside the gene matches. Germline V gene data show CDR1 as SGHTA and CDR2 as FQGNSA. CDR3 loop: CASSLSSGGVGEQYF. CDR3 bases: TGTGCCAGCAGCTTAAGTAGCGGGGGTGTGGGCGAGCAGTACTTC.

The rearrangement uses TRBV6-5 and TRBJ1-2; tentative D call: TRBD1 (5 bases). CDR1 is MNHEY and CDR2 is SVGAGI in the germline V gene. Between the trimmed V and J ends, which lost 0 bases and 2 bases, there was a span of 10 bases. The CDR3 runs to 15 residues. The CDR3 sequence: CASSYSRAGNYGYTF. The CDR3 region has the DNA TGTGCCAGCAGTTACTCCCGAGCAGGGAACTATGGCTACACCTTC.

The chain combines TRBV12-5 with TRBJ2-1; TRBD2 matches 13 bases. There are 18 residues in the CDR3. V lost 7 bases and J lost 1; bases outside the gene matches: 10. Germline loops: CDR1 LGHNT, CDR2 FRNRAP. This chain's CDR3 is CASVFRTSGRGSYNEQFF. CDR3 nucleotides: TGTGCTAGTGTTTTTAGGACTAGCGGGAGAGGGTCCTACAATGAGCAGTTCTTC.

J is TRBJ2-1 and V is TRBV30; the D is unclear. The CDR3 length is 13 residues. Trimming took 2 bases from V and 6 from J, leaving 11 bases between them. Germline CDR1 is GTSNPN and CDR2 is SVGIG (reference sequence). CDR3 coding DNA: TGTGCCTGGAGTAGCGACTCCCCCAATGAGCAGTTCTTC. As protein: CAWSSDSPNEQFF.

This chain joins TRBV4-1 and TRBJ2-7; possibly TRBD2 for D (6 bases). The V gene lost 1 base and the J gene lost 0 bases, with 13 bases spanning the gap. The CDR3 is 16 residues long. Germline V gives CDR1 MGHRA, CDR2 YSYEKL. The DNA for the CDR3 is TGCGCCAGCAGCCAAGGGGGGGTAGGGTACTCCTACGAGCAGTACTTC. This gives the protein CASSQGGVGYSYEQYF.

This chain joins TRBV2 and TRBJ2-7, with D unresolved. The CDR3 extends over 13 amino acids. Looked up from germline, CDR1 is SNHLY and CDR2 is FYNNEI. V lost 4 bases and J 2 bases, leaving 9 bases between the germline ends. The CDR3 nucleotides are TGTGCCAGCAGTGGCAGGCAGCCCTACGAGCAGTACTTC. This codes for CASSGRQPYEQYF.

The chain is built from TRBV7-2 and TRBJ2-1; D gene ambiguous. The CDR3 runs 11 residues. From germline, CDR1 is SGHTA and CDR2 FQGNSA. The V end was cut by 3 bases, the J end by 10 bases, with 7 bases between. CDR3 sequence reads: CASSFSLEQFF. In DNA, the CDR3 is TGTGCCAGCAGCTTTTCGTTGGAGCAGTTCTTC.

This clone was detected once. The chain recombines TRBV30 with TRBJ2-7, with D possibly matching TRBD2 (6 bases). The V end lost 4 bases, the J end lost 4 bases, and 14 bases lay between the germline ends. This CDR3 region has 13 residues. Germline CDR1 reads GTSNPN; CDR2 reads SVGIG (reference sequence). CDR3 protein: CAWTSGGGYEQYF. The CDR3 bases are TGTGCCTGGACATCTGGTGGGGGGTACGAGCAGTACTTC. Full variable domain (rest looked up from reference TRBV30 and TRBJ2-7): SQTIHQWPATLVQPVGSPLSLECTVEGTSNPNLYWYRQAAGRGLQLLFYSVGIGQISSEVPQNLSASRPQDRQFILSSKKLLLSDSGFYLCAWTSGGGYEQYFGPGTRLTVT.

The chain uses TRBV15 and TRBJ1-4; TRBD1 matches at 9 bases. The V gene's germline CDR1 is LNHNV and CDR2 YYDKDF (reference sequence). J was trimmed by 8 bases and V by 3 bases; bases with no gene match: 4. CDR3 length: 14 residues. In DNA form, the CDR3 reads TGTGCCACCAGCAGGGGACAGGGCGAGGAAAAACTGTTTTTT. This gives the protein CATSRGQGEEKLFF.

The chain carries TRBV28 and TRBJ1-1; D may be TRBD1 (5 bases). With 5 bases removed from V and 3 bases from J, the gap between germline ends came to 16 bases. Per germline, CDR1 MDHEN and CDR2 SYDVKM. The CDR3 has 15 residues. The CDR3 coding sequence is TGTGCCAGCAGTCCGGGCGGGACTTCCTACACTGAAGCTTTCTTT. It is translated as CASSPGGTSYTEAFF.

The chain couples TRBV20-1 to TRBJ2-7; weak D call: TRBD2 (6 bases). Trimming took 3 bases from V and 7 from J, leaving 13 bases between them. Germline CDR1 and CDR2: DFQATT and SNEGSKA (reference sequence). The CDR3 totals 12 residues. CDR3 bases: TGCAGTGCTAGTGAGGACTATTTTGAGCAGTACTTC. Its translation is CSASEDYFEQYF.

The rearrangement uses TRBV6-5 and TRBJ1-5; D perhaps matches TRBD1 (5 bases). V dropped 7 bases and J dropped 4 bases, with 11 bases sitting between them. This CDR3 is 13 amino acids long. Germline V gene lookup returns CDR1 MNHEY and CDR2 SVGAGI. The CDR3 protein is CASIRGRNQPQHF. For the CDR3, the DNA is TGTGCCAGCATTAGGGGCAGAAATCAGCCCCAGCATTTT.

The genes are TRBV7-2 and TRBJ2-7; 14 nucleotides align to TRBD2. V lost 4 bases, J lost 4 bases, and 9 bases stayed unmatched. The germline V gene has CDR1 SGHTA and CDR2 FQGNSA. The CDR3 loop spans 17 amino acids. The CDR3 protein is CASSWTSGTSGGYEQYF. For the CDR3, the DNA is TGTGCCAGCAGCTGGACTTCCGGGACTAGCGGGGGTTACGAGCAGTACTTC.

This sequence joins TRBV28 and TRBJ1-5, with D possibly being TRBD1 (6 bases). Trimming took off 3 bases at V and 4 bases at J, with 16 bases between the two ends. Per germline, CDR1 MDHEN and CDR2 SYDVKM. The CDR3 spans 16 residues. The DNA of the CDR3 is TGTGCCAGCAGTTTCCCGGCGGGGGCTGCAAATCAGCCCCAGCATTTT. Protein product: CASSFPAGAANQPQHF.

The table lists this clone with a few counts. This sequence joins TRBV7-9 and TRBJ2-5, with D possibly being TRBD2 (7 bases). CDR3 length: 15 amino acids. The germline gives CDR1 SEHNR, CDR2 FQNEAQ (reference sequence). V was pared by 5 bases and J by 5 bases, with 18 bases between. The CDR3 DNA sequence: TGTGCCAGCAGCAACCGGCGGGGGCTAGAGGAGACCCAGTACTTC. Residues: CASSNRRGLEETQYF.

The rearrangement joins TRBV3-1 (or the pseudogene TRBV3-2) to TRBJ2-3, with D possibly being TRBD2 (7 bases). This CDR3 has 17 amino acids. CDR1 and CDR2 from the germline V gene are LGHDT and YNNKEL (reference sequence). V lost 3 bases and J lost 2, with 18 bases in between. The CDR3 region is CASSQGKWGGITDTQYF. CDR3 in DNA: TGTGCCAGCAGCCAGGGAAAGTGGGGGGGCATCACAGATACGCAGTATTTT.

CDR3 in DNA: TGTGCCAGCAGGTATCGGACTAGCGGATCCTACGAGCAGTACTTC. Translating gives CASRYRTSGSYEQYF. The V and J genes are TRBV6-5 and TRBJ2-7; 10 bases agree with TRBD2. Unmatched junction bases numbered 6, after V lost 6 bases and J lost 1 base. Germline CDR1 reads MNHEY; CDR2 reads SVGAGI. The CDR3 totals 15 residues.

The rearrangement uses TRBV7-8 and TRBJ1-2, with 8 bases that match TRBD1. Germline assignment: CDR1 SGHVS and CDR2 FQNEAQ. J was trimmed by 7 bases and V by 5 bases; bases with no gene match: 12. The CDR3 is 15 amino acids. The CDR3 coding sequence is TGTGCCAGCAGCGTAGGGGCAGGGGGCGTTGGTGGCTACACCTTC. It is translated as CASSVGAGGVGGYTF. Drawing the rest from reference TRBV7-8 and TRBJ1-2, the complete variable domain is GAGVSQSPRYKVAKRGQDVALRCDPISGHVSLFWYQQALGQGPEFLTYFQNEAQLDKSGLPSDRFFAERPEGSVSTLKIQRTQQEDSAVYLCASSVGAGGVGGYTFGSGTRLTVV.

The chain is built from TRBV5-1 and TRBJ1-1; 10 nucleotides align to TRBD1. This CDR3 is 18 amino acids long. Germline values: CDR1 SGHRS, CDR2 YFSETQ. V lost 2 bases, J lost 1 base, and 11 bases stayed unmatched. The CDR3 nucleotides read TGCGCCAGCAGCTTCGTTCAGGGACAGGGGCGAAAGAACACTGAAGCTTTCTTT. This translates into CASSFVQGQGRKNTEAFF.

This clone was observed a single time. This chain uses TRBV7-2 with TRBJ2-5; D may be TRBD1 (5 bases). The germline gives CDR1 SGHTA, CDR2 FQGNSA. This CDR3 comprises 15 residues. Deletions cut 1 base from V and 5 bases from J, with 14 bases between. CDR3 region: CASSLVVGADETQYF. The CDR3 region has the DNA TGTGCCAGCAGCTTAGTGGTAGGGGCGGATGAGACCCAGTACTTC. Based on the CDR3 plus reference TRBV7-2 and TRBJ2-5, the full variable domain is GAGVSQSPSNKVTEKGKDVELRCDPISGHTALYWYRQSLGQGLEFLIYFQGNSAPDKSGLPSDRFSAERTGGSVSTLTIQRTQQEDSAVYLCASSLVVGADETQYFGPGTRLLVL.